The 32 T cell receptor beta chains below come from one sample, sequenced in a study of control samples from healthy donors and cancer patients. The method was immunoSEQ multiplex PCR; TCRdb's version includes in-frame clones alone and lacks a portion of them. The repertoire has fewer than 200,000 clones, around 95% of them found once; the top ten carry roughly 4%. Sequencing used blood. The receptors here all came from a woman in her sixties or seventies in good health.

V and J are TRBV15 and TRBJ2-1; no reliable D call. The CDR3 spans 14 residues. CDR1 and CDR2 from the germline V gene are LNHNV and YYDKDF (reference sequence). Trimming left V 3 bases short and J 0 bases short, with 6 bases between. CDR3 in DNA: TGTGCCACCAGCAGCAAACGCTCCTACAATGAGCAGTTCTTC. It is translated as CATSSKRSYNEQFF.

Here the CDR3 DNA reads TGTGCCAGCAGCCAAGATACAGGGGGGCAAGAGACCCAGTACTTC. Its translation is CASSQDTGGQETQYF. This chain joins TRBV3-1 (or the pseudogene TRBV3-2) and TRBJ2-5, with 8 bases lining up with TRBD1. V gave up 0 bases and J gave up 2 bases; unmatched junction bases: 2. The CDR3 loop spans 15 amino acids. Germline values: CDR1 LGHDT, CDR2 YNNKEL (reference sequence).

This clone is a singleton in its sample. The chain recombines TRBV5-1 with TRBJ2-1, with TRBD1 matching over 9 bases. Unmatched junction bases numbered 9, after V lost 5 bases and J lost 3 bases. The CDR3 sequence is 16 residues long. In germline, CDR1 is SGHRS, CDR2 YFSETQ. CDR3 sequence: CASSLLQGAHYNEQFF. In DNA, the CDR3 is TGCGCCAGCAGTCTATTACAGGGGGCCCACTACAATGAGCAGTTCTTC.

The CDR3 sequence is CASSQESWGGYTF. CDR3 in DNA: TGCGCCAGCAGCCAGGAAAGTTGGGGCGGCTACACCTTC. The gene calls are TRBV4-1 and TRBJ1-2; TRBD1 might be the D (5 bases). The CDR3 loop spans 13 amino acids. Per germline, CDR1 MGHRA and CDR2 YSYEKL. V was trimmed by 3 bases and J by 8 bases, leaving 13 bases between them.

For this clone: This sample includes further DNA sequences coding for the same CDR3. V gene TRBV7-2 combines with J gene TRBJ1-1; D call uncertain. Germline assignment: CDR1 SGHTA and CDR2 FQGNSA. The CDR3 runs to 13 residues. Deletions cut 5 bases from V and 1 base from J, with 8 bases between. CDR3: CASSPYRNTEAFF. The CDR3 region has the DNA TGTGCCAGCAGCCCTTACAGGAACACTGAAGCTTTCTTT.

CDR3 amino acids: CASSRGGGRNYGYTF. CDR3 DNA sequence: TGTGCCAGCAGCCGCGGCGGGGGGCGAAACTATGGCTACACCTTC. The chain recombines TRBV25-1 with TRBJ1-2, with D perhaps matching TRBD1 (6 bases). CDR3 size: 15 residues. CDR1 MGHDK and CDR2 SYGVNS come from the germline V gene. Trimming took off 6 bases at V and 2 bases at J, with 16 bases between the two ends.

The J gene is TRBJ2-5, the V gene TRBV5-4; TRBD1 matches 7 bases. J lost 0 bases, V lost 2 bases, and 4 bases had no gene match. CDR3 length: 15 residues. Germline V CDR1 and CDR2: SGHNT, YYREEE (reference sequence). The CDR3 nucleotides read TGTGCCAGCAGCTTTAGGCAGGGGGACCAAGAGACCCAGTACTTC. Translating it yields CASSFRQGDQETQYF.

This CDR3 is CASSTGQGHNEQFF. CDR3 nucleotides: TGTGCCAGCAGTACTGGACAGGGACACAATGAGCAGTTCTTC. The genes are TRBV2 and TRBJ2-1; 8 bases map to TRBD1. The CDR3 contains 14 residues. J lost 5 bases, V lost 5 bases, and 5 bases had no gene match. In germline, CDR1 is SNHLY, CDR2 FYNNEI.

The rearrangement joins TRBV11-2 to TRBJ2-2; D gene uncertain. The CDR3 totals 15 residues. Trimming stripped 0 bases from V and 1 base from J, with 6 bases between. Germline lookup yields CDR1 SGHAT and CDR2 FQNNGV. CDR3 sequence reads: CASSLDGWNTGELFF. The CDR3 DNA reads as TGTGCCAGCAGCTTAGATGGGTGGAACACCGGGGAGCTGTTTTTT.

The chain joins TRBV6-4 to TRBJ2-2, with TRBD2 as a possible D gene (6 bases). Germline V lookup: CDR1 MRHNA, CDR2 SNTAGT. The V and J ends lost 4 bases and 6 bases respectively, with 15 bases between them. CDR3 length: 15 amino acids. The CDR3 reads CASSVNGGNAGELFF. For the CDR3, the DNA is TGTGCCAGCAGTGTTAACGGGGGTAATGCCGGGGAGCTGTTTTTT.

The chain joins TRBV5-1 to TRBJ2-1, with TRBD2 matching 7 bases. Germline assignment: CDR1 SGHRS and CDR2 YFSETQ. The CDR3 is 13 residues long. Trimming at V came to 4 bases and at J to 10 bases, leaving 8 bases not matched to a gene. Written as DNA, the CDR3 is TGCGCCAGCAGCCCTCGACTAGCACGGGAGCAGTTCTTC. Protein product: CASSPRLAREQFF.

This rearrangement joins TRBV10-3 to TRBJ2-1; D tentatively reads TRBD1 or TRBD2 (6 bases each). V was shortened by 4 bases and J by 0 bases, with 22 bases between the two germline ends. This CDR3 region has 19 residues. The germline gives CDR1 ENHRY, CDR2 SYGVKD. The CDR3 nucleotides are TGTGCCATCAGTGTTCTACTAGGCGGGGACAAGAGCTCCTACAATGAGCAGTTCTTC. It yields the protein CAISVLLGGDKSSYNEQFF.

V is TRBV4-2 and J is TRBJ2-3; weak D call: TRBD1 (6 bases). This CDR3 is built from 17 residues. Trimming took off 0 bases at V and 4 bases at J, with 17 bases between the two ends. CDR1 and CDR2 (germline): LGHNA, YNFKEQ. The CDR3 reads CASSQDLYRVGADTQYF. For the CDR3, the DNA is TGTGCCAGCAGCCAAGATCTCTACAGGGTGGGGGCAGATACGCAGTATTTT.

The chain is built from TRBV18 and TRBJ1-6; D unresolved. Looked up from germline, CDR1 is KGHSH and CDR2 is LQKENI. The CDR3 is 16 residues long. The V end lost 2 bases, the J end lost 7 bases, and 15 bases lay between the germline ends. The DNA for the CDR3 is TGTGCCAGCTCACCATCAGAGGTTAGAGCCAATTCACCCCTCCACTTT. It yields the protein CASSPSEVRANSPLHF.

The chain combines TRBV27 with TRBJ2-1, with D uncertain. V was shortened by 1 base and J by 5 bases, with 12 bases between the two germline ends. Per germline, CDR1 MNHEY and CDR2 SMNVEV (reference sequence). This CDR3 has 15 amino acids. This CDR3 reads CASSLFPSADNEQFF. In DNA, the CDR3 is TGTGCCAGCAGTTTATTCCCGTCCGCGGACAATGAGCAGTTCTTC.

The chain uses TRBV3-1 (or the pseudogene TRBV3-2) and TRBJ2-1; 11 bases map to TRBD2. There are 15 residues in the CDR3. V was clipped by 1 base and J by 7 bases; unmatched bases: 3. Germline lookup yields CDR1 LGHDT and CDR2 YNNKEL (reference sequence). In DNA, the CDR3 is TGTGCCAGCAGCCAAGGGCTAGCGGGGGGAAATGAGCAGTTCTTC. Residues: CASSQGLAGGNEQFF.

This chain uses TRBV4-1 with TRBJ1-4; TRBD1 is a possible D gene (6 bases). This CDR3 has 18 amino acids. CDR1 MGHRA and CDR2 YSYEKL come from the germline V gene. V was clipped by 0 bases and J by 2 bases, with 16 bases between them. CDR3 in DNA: TGCGCCAGCAGCCAAGATGGGTATAGGGGGGCCACTAATGAAAAACTGTTTTTT. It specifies CASSQDGYRGATNEKLFF.

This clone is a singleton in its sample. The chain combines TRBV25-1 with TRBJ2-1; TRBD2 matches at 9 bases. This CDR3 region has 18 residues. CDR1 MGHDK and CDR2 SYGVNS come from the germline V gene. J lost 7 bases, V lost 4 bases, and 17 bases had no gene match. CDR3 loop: CASSGGIAGDTAINEQFF. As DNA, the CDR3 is TGTGCCAGCAGTGGAGGAATAGCGGGGGACACGGCGATTAATGAGCAGTTCTTC.

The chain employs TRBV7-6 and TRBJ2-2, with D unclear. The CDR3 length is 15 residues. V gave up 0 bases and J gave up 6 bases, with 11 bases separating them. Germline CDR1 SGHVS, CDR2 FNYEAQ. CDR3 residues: CASSLASSLPGELFF. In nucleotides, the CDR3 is TGTGCCAGCAGCTTAGCCAGTTCTCTTCCCGGGGAGCTGTTTTTT.

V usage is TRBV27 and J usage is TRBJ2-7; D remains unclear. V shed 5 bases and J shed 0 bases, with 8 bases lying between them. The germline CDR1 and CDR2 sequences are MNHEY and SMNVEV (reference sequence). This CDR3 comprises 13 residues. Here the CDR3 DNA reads TGTGCCAGCAGTGGGGTGTCCTCCTACGAGCAGTACTTC. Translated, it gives CASSGVSSYEQYF.

For the CDR3, the DNA is TGTGCCAGCAGAAAACCGGGACAAGAGACCCAGTACTTC. Amino acids: CASRKPGQETQYF. The rearrangement joins TRBV12-3 or TRBV12-4 to TRBJ2-5; possibly TRBD2 for D (5 bases). Trimming pared 6 bases from V and 2 bases from J, leaving 10 bases between. The CDR3 runs to 13 residues.

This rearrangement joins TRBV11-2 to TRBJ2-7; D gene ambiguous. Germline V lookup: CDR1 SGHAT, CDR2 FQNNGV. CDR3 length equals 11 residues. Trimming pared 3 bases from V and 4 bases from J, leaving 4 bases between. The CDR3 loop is CASSLLYEQYF. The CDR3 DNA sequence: TGTGCCAGCAGCTTGTTATACGAGCAGTACTTC.

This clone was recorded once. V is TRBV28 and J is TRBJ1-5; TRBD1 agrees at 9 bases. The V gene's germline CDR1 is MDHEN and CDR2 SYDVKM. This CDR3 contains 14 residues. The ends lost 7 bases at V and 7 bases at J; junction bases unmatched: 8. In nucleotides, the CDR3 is TGTGCCAGCACCTTGGGACAGGGATACCAGCCCCAGCATTTT. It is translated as CASTLGQGYQPQHF.

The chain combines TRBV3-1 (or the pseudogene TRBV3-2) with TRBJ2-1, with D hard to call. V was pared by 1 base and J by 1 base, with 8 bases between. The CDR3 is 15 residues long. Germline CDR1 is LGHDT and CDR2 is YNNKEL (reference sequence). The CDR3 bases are TGTGCCAGCAGCCAAGTTCTTAGGTCCTACAATGAGCAGTTCTTC. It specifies CASSQVLRSYNEQFF.

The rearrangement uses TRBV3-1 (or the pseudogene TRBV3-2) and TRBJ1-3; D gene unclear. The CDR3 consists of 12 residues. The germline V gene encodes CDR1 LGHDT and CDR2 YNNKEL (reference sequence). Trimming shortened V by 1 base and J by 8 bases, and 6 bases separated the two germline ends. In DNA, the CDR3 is TGTGCCAGCAGCCAAGCCCAGTACACCATATATTTT. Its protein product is CASSQAQYTIYF.

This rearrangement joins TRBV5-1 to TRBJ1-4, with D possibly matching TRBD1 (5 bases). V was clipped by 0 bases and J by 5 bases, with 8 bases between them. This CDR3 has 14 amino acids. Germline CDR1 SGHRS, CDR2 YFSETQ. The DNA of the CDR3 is TGCGCCAGCAGCTTGGAAGGGGTAAATGAAAAACTGTTTTTT. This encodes CASSLEGVNEKLFF.

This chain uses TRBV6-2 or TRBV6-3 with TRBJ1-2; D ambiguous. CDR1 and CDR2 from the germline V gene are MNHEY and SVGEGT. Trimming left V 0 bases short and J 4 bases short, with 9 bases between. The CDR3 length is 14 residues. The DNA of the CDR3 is TGTGCCAGCAGTTACTCGTTGACGTTCTATGGCTACACCTTC. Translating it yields CASSYSLTFYGYTF.

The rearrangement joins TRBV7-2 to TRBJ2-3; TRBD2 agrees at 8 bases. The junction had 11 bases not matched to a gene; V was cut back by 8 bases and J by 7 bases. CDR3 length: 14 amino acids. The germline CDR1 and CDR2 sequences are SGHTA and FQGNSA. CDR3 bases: TGTGCCAGCGCGGGGACTAGAGGGACGTATACGCAGTATTTT. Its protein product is CASAGTRGTYTQYF.

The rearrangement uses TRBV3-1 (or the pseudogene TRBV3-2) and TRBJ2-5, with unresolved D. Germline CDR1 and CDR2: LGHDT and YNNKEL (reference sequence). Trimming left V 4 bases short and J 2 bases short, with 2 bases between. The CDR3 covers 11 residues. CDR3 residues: CASSPQETQYF. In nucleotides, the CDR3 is TGTGCCAGCAGCCCTCAAGAGACCCAGTACTTC.

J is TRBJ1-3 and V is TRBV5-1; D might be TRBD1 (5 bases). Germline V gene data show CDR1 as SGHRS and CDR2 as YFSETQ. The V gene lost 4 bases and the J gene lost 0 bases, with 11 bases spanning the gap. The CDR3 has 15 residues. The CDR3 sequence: CASSTTGHSGNTIYF. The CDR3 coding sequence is TGCGCCAGCAGCACCACTGGACACTCTGGAAACACCATATATTTT.

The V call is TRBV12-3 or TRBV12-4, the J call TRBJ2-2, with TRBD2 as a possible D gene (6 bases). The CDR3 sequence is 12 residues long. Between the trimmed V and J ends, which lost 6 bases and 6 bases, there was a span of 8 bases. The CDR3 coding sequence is TGTGCCAGCAGGGAGGGGTCCGGGGAGCTGTTTTTT. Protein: CASREGSGELFF.

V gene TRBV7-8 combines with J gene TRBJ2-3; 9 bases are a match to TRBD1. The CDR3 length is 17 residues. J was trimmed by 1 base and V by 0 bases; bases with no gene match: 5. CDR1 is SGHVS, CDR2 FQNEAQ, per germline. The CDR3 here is CASSLATGGWGTDTQYF. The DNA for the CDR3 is TGTGCCAGCAGCTTAGCCACAGGGGGCTGGGGCACAGATACGCAGTATTTT.